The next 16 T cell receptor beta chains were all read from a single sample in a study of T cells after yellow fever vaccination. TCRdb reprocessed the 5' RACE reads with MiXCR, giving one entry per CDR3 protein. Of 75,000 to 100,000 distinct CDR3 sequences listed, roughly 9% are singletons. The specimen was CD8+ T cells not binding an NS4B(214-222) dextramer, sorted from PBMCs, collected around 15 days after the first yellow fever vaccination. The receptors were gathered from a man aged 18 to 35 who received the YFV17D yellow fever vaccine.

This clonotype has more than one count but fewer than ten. This CDR3 is CASSLKGQPQHF. The CDR3 DNA is TGTGCCAGCAGTTTGAAGGGACAGCCCCAGCATTTT. The chain has TRBV12-3 or TRBV12-4 and TRBJ1-5; no definite D call. V lost 3 bases, J lost 7 bases, and 7 bases lay in between. This CDR3 comprises 12 residues.

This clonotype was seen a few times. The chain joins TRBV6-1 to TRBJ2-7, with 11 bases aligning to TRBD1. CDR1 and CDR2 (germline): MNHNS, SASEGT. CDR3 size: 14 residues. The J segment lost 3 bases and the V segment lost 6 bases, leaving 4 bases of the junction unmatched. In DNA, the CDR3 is TGTGCCAGCAGACCCGGGACAGGGGGCTACGAGCAGTACTTC. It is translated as CASRPGTGGYEQYF.

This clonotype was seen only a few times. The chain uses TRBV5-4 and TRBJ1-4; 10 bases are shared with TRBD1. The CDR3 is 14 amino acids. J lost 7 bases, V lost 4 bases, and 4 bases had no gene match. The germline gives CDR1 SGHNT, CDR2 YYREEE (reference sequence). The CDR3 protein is CASSRQGATEKLFF. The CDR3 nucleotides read TGTGCCAGCAGCAGACAGGGGGCGACTGAAAAACTGTTTTTT. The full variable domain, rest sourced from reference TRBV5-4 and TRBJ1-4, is ETGVTQSPTHLIKTRGQQVTLRCSSQSGHNTVSWYQQALGQGPQFIFQYYREEENGRGNFPPRFSGLQFPNYSSELNVNALELDDSALYLCASSRQGATEKLFFGSGTQLSVL.

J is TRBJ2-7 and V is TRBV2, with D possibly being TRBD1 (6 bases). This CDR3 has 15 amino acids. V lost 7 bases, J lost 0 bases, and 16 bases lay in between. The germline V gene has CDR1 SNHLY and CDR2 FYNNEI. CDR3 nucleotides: TGTGCCAGCATCCCGACAGGCGCAAGCTCCTACGAGCAGTACTTC. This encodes CASIPTGASSYEQYF.

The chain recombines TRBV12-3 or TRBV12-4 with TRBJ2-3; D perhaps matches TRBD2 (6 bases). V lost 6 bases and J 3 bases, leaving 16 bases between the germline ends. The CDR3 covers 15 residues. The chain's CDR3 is CASREGPYPTDTQYF. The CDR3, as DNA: TGTGCCAGCAGGGAGGGTCCTTACCCGACAGATACGCAGTATTTT.

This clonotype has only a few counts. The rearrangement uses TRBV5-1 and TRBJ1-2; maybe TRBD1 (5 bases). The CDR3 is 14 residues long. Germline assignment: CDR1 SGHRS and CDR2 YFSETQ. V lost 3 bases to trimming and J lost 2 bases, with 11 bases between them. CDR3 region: CASSSIGGNYGYTF. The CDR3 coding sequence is TGCGCCAGCAGCTCCATCGGGGGGAACTATGGCTACACCTTC.

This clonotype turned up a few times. The CDR3 spells CASSQEVFYEQYF. The CDR3 DNA reads TGTGCCAGCAGCCAGGAGGTGTTCTACGAGCAGTACTTC. The gene calls are TRBV3-1 and TRBJ2-7; possible D gene TRBD2, 5 bases. This CDR3 has 13 amino acids. CDR1 and CDR2 (germline): LGHDT, YNNKEL (reference sequence). V lost 3 bases, J lost 3 bases, and 9 bases lay in between.

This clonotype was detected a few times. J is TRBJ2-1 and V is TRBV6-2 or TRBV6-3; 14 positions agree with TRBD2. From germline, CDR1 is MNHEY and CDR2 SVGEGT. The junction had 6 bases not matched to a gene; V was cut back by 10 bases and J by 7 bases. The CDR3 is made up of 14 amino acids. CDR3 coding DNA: TGTGCCACCTACCGACTAGCGGGGGGGAATGAGCAGTTCTTC. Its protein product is CATYRLAGGNEQFF.

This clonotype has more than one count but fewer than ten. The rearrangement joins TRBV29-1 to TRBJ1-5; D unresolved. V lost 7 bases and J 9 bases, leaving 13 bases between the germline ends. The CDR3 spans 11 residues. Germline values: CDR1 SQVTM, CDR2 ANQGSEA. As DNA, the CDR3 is TGCAGCGCTGGACGAAAAGGGCCCCAGCATTTT. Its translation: CSAGRKGPQHF.

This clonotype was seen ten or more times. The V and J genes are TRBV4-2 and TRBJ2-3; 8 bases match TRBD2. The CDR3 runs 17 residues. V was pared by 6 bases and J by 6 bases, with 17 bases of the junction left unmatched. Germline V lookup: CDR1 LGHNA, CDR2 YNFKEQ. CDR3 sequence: CASSPSGLAGPGDTQYF. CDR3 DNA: TGTGCCAGCAGTCCTTCGGGGCTAGCGGGTCCCGGGGATACGCAGTATTTT.

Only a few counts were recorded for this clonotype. CDR3 amino acids: CASSVGGGTNEQFF. The DNA of the CDR3 is TGTGCCAGCAGCGTAGGGGGAGGGACCAATGAGCAGTTCTTC. This chain uses TRBV9 with TRBJ2-1, with 7 bases matching TRBD2. The CDR3 is 14 residues long. The germline V gene has CDR1 SGDLS and CDR2 YYNGEE. The ends lost 0 bases at V and 6 bases at J; junction bases unmatched: 3.

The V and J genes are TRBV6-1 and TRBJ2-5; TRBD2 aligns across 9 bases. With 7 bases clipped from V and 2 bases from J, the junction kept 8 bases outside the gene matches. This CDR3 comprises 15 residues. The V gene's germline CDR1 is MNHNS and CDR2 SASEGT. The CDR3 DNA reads TGTGCCAGCAACCCGGGACTAGCCCTTCAAGAGACCCAGTACTTC. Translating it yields CASNPGLALQETQYF.

CDR3 bases: TGTGCCATCAAAGGGGGCGTTAGGACTGAAGCTTTCTTT. Its translation: CAIKGGVRTEAFF. The chain uses TRBV10-3 and TRBJ1-1; 7 bases agree with TRBD1. The CDR3 is 13 amino acids. V trimming: 7 bases; J trimming: 5 bases; junction bases outside the gene matches: 7. Germline V gives CDR1 ENHRY, CDR2 SYGVKD.

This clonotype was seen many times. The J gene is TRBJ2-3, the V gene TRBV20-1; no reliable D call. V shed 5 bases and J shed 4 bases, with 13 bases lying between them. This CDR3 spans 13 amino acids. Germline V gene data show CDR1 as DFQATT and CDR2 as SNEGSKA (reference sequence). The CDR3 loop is CSASSRESDTQYF. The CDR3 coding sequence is TGCAGTGCTTCAAGCCGTGAGTCAGATACGCAGTATTTT.

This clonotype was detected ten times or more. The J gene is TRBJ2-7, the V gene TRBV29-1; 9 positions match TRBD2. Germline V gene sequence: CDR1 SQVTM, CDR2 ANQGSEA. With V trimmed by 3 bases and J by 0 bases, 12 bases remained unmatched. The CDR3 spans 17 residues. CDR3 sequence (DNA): TGCAGCGTTGATGGGCTAGCGGGGCGACCGGACTCCTACGAGCAGTACTTC. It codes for CSVDGLAGRPDSYEQYF.

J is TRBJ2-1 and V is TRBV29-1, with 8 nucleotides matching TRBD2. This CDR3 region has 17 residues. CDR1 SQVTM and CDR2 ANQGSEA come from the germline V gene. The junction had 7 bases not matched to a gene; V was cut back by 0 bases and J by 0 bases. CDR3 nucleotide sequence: TGCAGCGTTGAAGATCTTAGCGGGGAGGGCTCCTACAATGAGCAGTTCTTC. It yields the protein CSVEDLSGEGSYNEQFF.